This T cell receptor beta chain was sequenced in a study of shared clonotypes between healthy human individuals. Looking at the study overall: Per-donor plates numbered three CD4 naive, three CD4 memory, two CD8 naive and one CD8 memory.

Study donors comprised healthy, HIV-negative adults devoid of recent acute infection or vaccination. Method: immunoSEQ multiplex PCR; TCRdb's copy keeps in-frame clones and lacks some. The sample contains 2 million to 2.5 million clones, approximately 96% of which appear only once. Germline CDR1 and CDR2: MGHRA and YSYEKL. The J segment lost 6 bases and the V segment lost 2 bases, leaving 8 bases of the junction unmatched. This CDR3 contains 17 residues. Material for sequencing was naive CD4+ T cells sorted from blood. Subset meaning: CD45RA+ positively selected. This receptor was identified in a young man in good health. The chain employs TRBV4-1 and TRBJ1-4, with TRBD1 matching 11 bases. The CDR3 nucleotides read TGCGCCAGCAGCCAAACTACTCCGGGACAGGGGGATGAAAAACTGTTTTTT. Translated: CASSQTTPGQGDEKLFF.